This entry features one T cell receptor beta chain sequence. This entry is derived from a study of T cell responses to AZD1222 COVID-19 vaccine. Germline V gene sequence: CDR1 MGHRA, CDR2 YSYEKL. Trimming pared 5 bases from V and 0 bases from J, leaving 14 bases between. This CDR3 has 16 amino acids. Sequencing used immunoSEQ multiplex PCR; TCRdb keeps in-frame clones, though not all of them. The data contain about 120,000 clones, 92% of them singletons. The rearrangement joins TRBV4-1 to TRBJ1-3, with D unclear. Sample: peripheral blood, taken 28 days after the second AZD1222 dose. The TCR sequence derives from an adult who received the AZD1222 COVID-19 vaccine. CDR3: CASSSKKHDSGNTIYF. The DNA for the CDR3 is TGCGCCAGCAGCTCAAAAAAACATGACTCTGGAAACACCATATATTTT.